The next 5 T cell receptor beta chains were all read from a single sample in a study of T-cell memory formation after mild COVID-19. A single record per CDR3 protein comes from TCRdb applying MiXCR to the 5' RACE reads. Altogether 350,000 or so distinct CDR3 sequences are present, around 20% being singletons, with the ten largest covering approximately 12%. Sequencing input: PBMCs or a T cell subset sorted from them (not recorded which). The receptors were gathered from an adult woman who had mild COVID-19 (a few samples of this study predate the infection). Cell type and time point are not known.

The V call is TRBV5-1, the J call TRBJ2-2, with D tentatively TRBD1 (6 bases). The CDR3 is 18 amino acids. Germline-derived CDR1 and CDR2 are SGHRS and YFSETQ. The V end lost 4 bases, the J end lost 3 bases, and 22 bases lay between the germline ends. CDR3: CASSRNPRVQGYTGELFF. The CDR3 region has the DNA TGCGCCAGCAGCCGTAATCCAAGGGTACAGGGCTACACCGGGGAGCTGTTTTTT.

The V and J genes are TRBV9 and TRBJ2-7; no definite D call. The CDR3 covers 13 residues. The germline V and J ends were trimmed by 4 bases and 6 bases, with 14 bases remaining between them. Germline V gene data show CDR1 as SGDLS and CDR2 as YYNGEE. CDR3 in DNA: TGTGCCAGCAGCCCCATCAACGGCCCCGAGCAGTACTTC. Translation gives CASSPINGPEQYF.

J is TRBJ1-1 and V is TRBV19; D is possibly TRBD1 (5 bases). Trimming pared 9 bases from V and 2 bases from J, leaving 13 bases between. Germline V gene sequence: CDR1 LNHDA, CDR2 SQIVND (reference sequence). The CDR3 spans 13 residues. CDR3 amino acids: CASLGGINTEAFF. CDR3 sequence (DNA): TGTGCCAGCCTGGGGGGGATAAACACTGAAGCTTTCTTT.

This chain joins TRBV12-3 or TRBV12-4 and TRBJ2-3; TRBD2 matches at 7 bases. The CDR3 has 13 amino acids. V lost 1 base and J lost 7; bases outside the gene matches: 2. The CDR3 DNA reads as TGTGCCAGCAGTTTAGTCGGGGGGAATACGCAGTATTTT. This encodes CASSLVGGNTQYF.

V gene TRBV5-1 combines with J gene TRBJ2-1, with TRBD2 matching 7 bases. Trimming cost V 2 bases and J 5 bases; bases outside gene matches: 7. This CDR3 contains 15 residues. Germline-derived CDR1 and CDR2 are SGHRS and YFSETQ. This chain's CDR3 is CASSFGLADHNEQFF. CDR3 nucleotides: TGCGCCAGCAGCTTTGGGCTAGCGGACCACAATGAGCAGTTCTTC.